The 16 T cell receptor beta chains given below trace back to one sample, sequenced in a study of cytomegalovirus exposure and HLA in healthy donors. PCR employed 60 Vbeta and 13 Jbeta primers. Here immunoSEQ multiplex PCR was the method, and the copy in TCRdb shows in-frame clones only, minus some. The sample lists some 99,000 clones, roughly 79% occurring once. Sequencing was done on a sample of PBMCs. The receptors shown here come from a woman in her forties or fifties in good health and CMV-seropositive.

The chain couples TRBV7-2 to TRBJ1-1; TRBD1 aligns across 7 bases. Looked up from germline, CDR1 is SGHTA and CDR2 is FQGNSA. The CDR3 extends over 14 amino acids. J was trimmed by 4 bases and V by 5 bases; bases with no gene match: 7. CDR3 nucleotide sequence: TGTGCCAGCAGCACGGACAGGTCGGTCACTGAAGCTTTCTTT. This translates into CASSTDRSVTEAFF.

This chain links TRBV4-1 with TRBJ1-1; D is perhaps TRBD1 (5 bases). V was cut by 4 bases and J by 1 base, with 10 bases left in between. The germline gives CDR1 MGHRA, CDR2 YSYEKL. The CDR3 is 14 residues long. CDR3 DNA sequence: TGCGCCAGCAGCCGACCGGGGGGGAACACTGAAGCTTTCTTT. Protein product: CASSRPGGNTEAFF.

This sequence joins TRBV10-1 and TRBJ2-2; 9 bases map to TRBD2. CDR3 length: 14 amino acids. Germline CDR1 reads WNHNN; CDR2 reads SYGVQD (reference sequence). Germline trimming cut 7 bases from V and 7 bases from J; bases unmatched to any gene: 7. The CDR3, as DNA: TGCGCCAGCAAGAGCGGGAGGAATGTCGGGGAGCTGTTTTTT. It is translated as CASKSGRNVGELFF.

The CDR3 loop is CASSLGLAVTDTQYF. In DNA, the CDR3 is TGTGCCAGCAGCTTGGGACTAGCGGTCACAGATACGCAGTATTTT. The V call is TRBV5-6, the J call TRBJ2-3, with TRBD2 matching 9 bases. The junction had 1 base not matched to a gene; V was cut back by 0 bases and J by 2 bases. The CDR3 spans 15 residues. Germline V gene data show CDR1 as SGHDT and CDR2 as YYEEEE.

This clone occurred a few times. V usage is TRBV14 and J usage is TRBJ2-7; 9 bases are a match to TRBD1. Germline V gene data show CDR1 as SGHDN and CDR2 as FVKESK. Trimming removed 4 bases from V and 3 bases from J; junction bases left unmatched: 4. The length of the CDR3 is 14 residues. CDR3 in DNA: TGTGCCAGCAGCCTCCAGGACAGGGGCTACGAGCAGTACTTC. This gives the protein CASSLQDRGYEQYF.

This clone was seen only once. The J gene is TRBJ2-2, the V gene TRBV7-8, with D tentatively TRBD2 (7 bases). V was cut by 3 bases and J by 2 bases, with 13 bases left in between. CDR1 SGHVS and CDR2 FQNEAQ come from the germline V gene. The CDR3 length is 16 residues. The CDR3 loop reads CASSLFGGPNTGELFF. The DNA for the CDR3 is TGTGCCAGCAGCTTGTTCGGGGGGCCAAACACCGGGGAGCTGTTTTTT.

This clone was counted only a few times. The genes are TRBV9 and TRBJ2-5; 11 bases map to TRBD2. Germline trimming cut 4 bases from V and 4 bases from J; bases unmatched to any gene: 9. This CDR3 is 16 amino acids long. Germline loops: CDR1 SGDLS, CDR2 YYNGEE. CDR3 region: CASSTYDGLAGETQYF. The CDR3 bases are TGTGCCAGCAGCACTTACGATGGACTAGCGGGAGAGACCCAGTACTTC.

The J gene is TRBJ2-5, the V gene TRBV5-4; weak D call: TRBD2 (6 bases). The germline V and J ends were trimmed by 1 base and 0 bases, with 10 bases remaining between them. Germline CDR1 is SGHNT and CDR2 is YYREEE (reference sequence). The length of the CDR3 is 15 residues. CDR3 nucleotide sequence: TGTGCCAGCAGCTTGTGGGGGGAGTACCAAGAGACCCAGTACTTC. As protein: CASSLWGEYQETQYF.

This chain uses TRBV2 with TRBJ2-3; TRBD2 matches at 8 bases. This CDR3 has 18 amino acids. J gave up 3 bases and V 3 bases, and 14 bases lay outside the gene matches. CDR1 is SNHLY and CDR2 is FYNNEI in the germline V gene. CDR3 in DNA: TGTGCCAGCAGTGATGAAGGTAGCGGGGTCCTTGGAACAGATACGCAGTATTTT. Residues: CASSDEGSGVLGTDTQYF.

The J gene is TRBJ2-6, the V gene TRBV6-1; a weak D match, TRBD2 (5 bases). The germline V and J ends were trimmed by 4 bases and 0 bases, with 7 bases remaining between them. Germline values: CDR1 MNHNS, CDR2 SASEGT. The CDR3 has 15 residues. CDR3 bases: TGTGCCAGCAGTGGTACTAGCTCTGGGGCCAACGTCCTGACTTTC. It specifies CASSGTSSGANVLTF.

The chain combines TRBV27 with TRBJ1-1, with D maybe TRBD1 (5 bases). V dropped 3 bases and J dropped 1 base, with 9 bases sitting between them. The CDR3 has 14 amino acids. Germline V lookup: CDR1 MNHEY, CDR2 SMNVEV (reference sequence). CDR3 coding DNA: TGTGCCAGCAGTTTCCAGGGTTCGAACACTGAAGCTTTCTTT. Protein sequence: CASSFQGSNTEAFF.

This clone was seen just once. The chain is built from TRBV5-6 and TRBJ1-2; D is uncertain. CDR1 is SGHDT and CDR2 is YYEEEE in the germline V gene. V shed 4 bases and J shed 3 bases, with 13 bases lying between them. The CDR3 sequence is 14 residues long. The CDR3 region is CASSGGTADYGYTF. CDR3 nucleotides: TGTGCCAGCAGCGGAGGTACGGCCGACTATGGCTACACCTTC.

The rearrangement joins TRBV5-5 to TRBJ1-5, with TRBD1 as a possible D gene (6 bases). The length of the CDR3 is 17 residues. Germline-derived CDR1 and CDR2 are SGHKS and YYEKEE (reference sequence). V gave up 0 bases and J gave up 0 bases, with 13 bases separating them. Here the CDR3 DNA reads TGTGCCAGCAGCTTGGCGGGCAGGGGTCCTAGCAATCAGCCCCAGCATTTT. This codes for CASSLAGRGPSNQPQHF. The full variable domain, with the rest looked up from reference TRBV5-5 and TRBJ1-5, is DAGVTQSPTHLIKTRGQQVTLRCSPISGHKSVSWYQQVLGQGPQFIFQYYEKEERGRGNFPDRFSARQFPNYSSELNVNALLLGDSALYLCASSLAGRGPSNQPQHFGDGTRLSIL.

The chain uses TRBV2 and TRBJ2-5, with 8 bases identical to TRBD1. Matching the DNA end better, TRBJ2-7 makes the J call doubtful. Germline assignment: CDR1 SNHLY and CDR2 FYNNEI. CDR3 length equals 15 residues. The CDR3 DNA is TGTGCCAGCAGCCGGGGACAGGTTGCCCTCTACGAGCAGTACTTC. It specifies CASSRGQVALYEQYF.

The rearrangement joins TRBV7-2 to TRBJ2-7; D perhaps matches TRBD2 (7 bases). This CDR3 is 15 amino acids long. V lost 1 base and J lost 2, with 12 bases in between. CDR1 and CDR2 from the germline V gene are SGHTA and FQGNSA. For the CDR3, the DNA is TGTGCCAGCAGCTTAGAGGGGGGAGGGACCTACGAGCAGTACTTC. Its translation is CASSLEGGGTYEQYF.

This clone was counted a few times. J is TRBJ2-7 and V is TRBV5-5; TRBD1 might be the D (6 bases). The CDR3 runs 13 residues. Trimming left V 5 bases short and J 3 bases short, with 12 bases between. The germline V gene encodes CDR1 SGHKS and CDR2 YYEKEE (reference sequence). CDR3 sequence (DNA): TGTGCCAGCAGTCGACAGGATTACTACGAGCAGTACTTC. Translated: CASSRQDYYEQYF.